The present entry profiles one TCR beta chain with its context. This record comes from a study of control samples from healthy donors and cancer patients. The method was immunoSEQ multiplex PCR; TCRdb's version includes in-frame clones alone and lacks a portion of them. This table holds 350,000 to 450,000 clones, around 90% found once. The CDR3 covers 15 residues. The germline V gene has CDR1 WNHNN and CDR2 SYGVQD (reference sequence). Trimming shortened V by 4 bases and J by 4 bases, and 13 bases separated the two germline ends. V and J are TRBV10-1 and TRBJ2-2; D may be TRBD1 (5 bases). Sequencing was performed on PBMCs. This clonotype was sampled from a man in his forties or fifties with head and neck cancer. The CDR3: CASSAAWTLTGELFF. In DNA form, the CDR3 reads TGCGCCAGCAGTGCGGCTTGGACACTCACCGGGGAGCTGTTTTTT.